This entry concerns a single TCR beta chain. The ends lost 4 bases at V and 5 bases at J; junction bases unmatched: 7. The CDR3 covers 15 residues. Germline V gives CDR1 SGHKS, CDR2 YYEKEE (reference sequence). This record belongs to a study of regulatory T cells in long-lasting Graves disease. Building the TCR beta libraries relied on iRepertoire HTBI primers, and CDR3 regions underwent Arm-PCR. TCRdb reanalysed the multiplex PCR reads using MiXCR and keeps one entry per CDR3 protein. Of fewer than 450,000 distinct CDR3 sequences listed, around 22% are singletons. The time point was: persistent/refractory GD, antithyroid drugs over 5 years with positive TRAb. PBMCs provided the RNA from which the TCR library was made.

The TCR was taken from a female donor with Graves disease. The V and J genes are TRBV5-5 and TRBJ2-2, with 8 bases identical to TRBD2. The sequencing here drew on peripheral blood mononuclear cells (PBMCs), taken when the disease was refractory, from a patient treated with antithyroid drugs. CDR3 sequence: CASSRSGSGTGELFF. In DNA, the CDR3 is TGTGCCAGCAGCCGGAGCGGGAGTGGTACCGGGGAGCTGTTTTTT.